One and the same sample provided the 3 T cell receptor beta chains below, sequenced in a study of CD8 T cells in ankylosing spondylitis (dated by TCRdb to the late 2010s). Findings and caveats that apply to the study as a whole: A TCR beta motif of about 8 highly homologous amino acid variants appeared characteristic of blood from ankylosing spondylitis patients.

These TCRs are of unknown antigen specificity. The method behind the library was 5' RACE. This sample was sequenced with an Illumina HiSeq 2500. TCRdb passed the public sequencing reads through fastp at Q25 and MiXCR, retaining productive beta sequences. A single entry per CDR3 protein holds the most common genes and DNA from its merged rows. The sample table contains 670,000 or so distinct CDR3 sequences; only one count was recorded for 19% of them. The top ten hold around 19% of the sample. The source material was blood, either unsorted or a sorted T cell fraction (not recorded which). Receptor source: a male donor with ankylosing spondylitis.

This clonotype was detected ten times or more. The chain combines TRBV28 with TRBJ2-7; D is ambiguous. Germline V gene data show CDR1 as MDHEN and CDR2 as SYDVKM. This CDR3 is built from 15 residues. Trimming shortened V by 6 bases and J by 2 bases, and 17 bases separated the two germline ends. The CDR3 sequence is CASSSPGGATYEQYF. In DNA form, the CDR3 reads TGTGCCAGCAGCTCGCCCGGCGGAGCCACCTACGAGCAGTACTTC.

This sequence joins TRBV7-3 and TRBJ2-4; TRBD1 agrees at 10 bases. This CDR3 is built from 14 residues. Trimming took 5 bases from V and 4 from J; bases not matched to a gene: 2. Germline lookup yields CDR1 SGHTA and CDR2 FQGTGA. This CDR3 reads CASSPGQGKNIQYF. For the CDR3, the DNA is TGTGCCAGCAGCCCGGGACAGGGGAAAAACATTCAGTACTTC.

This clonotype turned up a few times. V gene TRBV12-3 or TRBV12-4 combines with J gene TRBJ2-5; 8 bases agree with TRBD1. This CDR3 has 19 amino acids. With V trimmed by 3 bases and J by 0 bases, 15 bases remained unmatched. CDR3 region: CASSFGTGGAGGHQETQYF. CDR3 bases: TGTGCCAGCAGTTTTGGGACAGGCGGGGCTGGGGGGCACCAAGAGACCCAGTACTTC.